One and the same sample provided the 2 T cell receptor beta chains below, sequenced in a study of blood T cell repertoires in COVID-19. Sequenced by immunoSEQ multiplex PCR; TCRdb stores in-frame clones only, minus some. Of about 270,000 clones in the sample, about 89% are singletons; the top ten hold 1.5% to 2%. Input material: peripheral blood. Receptors originate from a woman between 55 and 75 years old who had recovered from COVID-19.

The chain couples TRBV7-9 to TRBJ1-6; TRBD1 aligns across 8 bases. The CDR3 contains 15 residues. V shed 5 bases and J 10 bases; nucleotides not matched to a gene: 10. Germline CDR1 and CDR2: SEHNR and FQNEAQ (reference sequence). The CDR3 nucleotides are TGTGCCAGCAGCCCCCGGACAGGGTTGGGCTCACCCCTCCACTTT. Amino acid sequence: CASSPRTGLGSPLHF.

The chain links TRBV20-1 to TRBJ2-1, with a weak D call TRBD2 (6 bases). CDR1 is DFQATT and CDR2 is SNEGSKA in the germline V gene (reference sequence). Trimming cost V 6 bases and J 0 bases, with 21 bases left between them. The length of the CDR3 is 17 residues. The CDR3 bases are TGCAGTGCCAGTGGGGCGGGGCTACCGAGCTCCTACAATGAGCAGTTCTTC. Protein sequence: CSASGAGLPSSYNEQFF.